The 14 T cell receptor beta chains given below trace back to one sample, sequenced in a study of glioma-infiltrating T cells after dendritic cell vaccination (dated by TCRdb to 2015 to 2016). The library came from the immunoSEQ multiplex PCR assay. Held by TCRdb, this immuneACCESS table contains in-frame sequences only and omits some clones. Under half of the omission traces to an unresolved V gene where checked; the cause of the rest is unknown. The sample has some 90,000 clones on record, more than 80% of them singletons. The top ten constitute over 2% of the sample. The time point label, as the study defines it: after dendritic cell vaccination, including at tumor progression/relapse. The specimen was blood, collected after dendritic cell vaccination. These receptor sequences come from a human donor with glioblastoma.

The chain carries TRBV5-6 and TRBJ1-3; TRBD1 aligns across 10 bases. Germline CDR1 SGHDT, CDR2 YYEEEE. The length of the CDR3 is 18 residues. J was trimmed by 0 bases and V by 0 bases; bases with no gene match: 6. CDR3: CASSLVGTGDPSGNTIYF. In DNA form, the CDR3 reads TGTGCCAGCAGCTTGGTGGGGACAGGGGATCCCTCTGGAAACACCATATATTTT.

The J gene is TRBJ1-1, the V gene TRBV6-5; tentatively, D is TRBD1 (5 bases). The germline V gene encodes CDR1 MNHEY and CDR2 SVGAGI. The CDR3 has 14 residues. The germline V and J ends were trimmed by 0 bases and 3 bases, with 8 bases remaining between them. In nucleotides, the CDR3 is TGTGCCAGCAGTTACTCCGGGGGGTACACTGAAGCTTTCTTT. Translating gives CASSYSGGYTEAFF.

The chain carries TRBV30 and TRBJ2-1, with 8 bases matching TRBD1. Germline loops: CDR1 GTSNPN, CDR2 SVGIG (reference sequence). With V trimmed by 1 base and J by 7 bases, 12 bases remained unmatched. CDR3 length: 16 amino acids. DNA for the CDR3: TGTGCCTGGAGTGGAGACGGGACAGGAGGGAGGAATGAGCAGTTCTTC. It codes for CAWSGDGTGGRNEQFF.

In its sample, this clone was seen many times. CDR3 residues: CASSPGGIYEQYF. CDR3 DNA: TGTGCCAGTAGTCCAGGGGGCATATACGAGCAGTACTTC. The chain couples TRBV19 to TRBJ2-7; TRBD1 matches at 8 bases. CDR1 and CDR2 from the germline V gene are LNHDA and SQIVND (reference sequence). V lost 5 bases and J lost 4; bases outside the gene matches: 4. The CDR3 consists of 13 residues.

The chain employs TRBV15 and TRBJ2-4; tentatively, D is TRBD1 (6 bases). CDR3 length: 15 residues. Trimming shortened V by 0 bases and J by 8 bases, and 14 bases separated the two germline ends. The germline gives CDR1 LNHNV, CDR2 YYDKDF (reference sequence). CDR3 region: CATSRDLRGIDIQYF. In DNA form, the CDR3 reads TGTGCCACCAGCAGAGATCTAAGGGGGATTGACATTCAGTACTTC.

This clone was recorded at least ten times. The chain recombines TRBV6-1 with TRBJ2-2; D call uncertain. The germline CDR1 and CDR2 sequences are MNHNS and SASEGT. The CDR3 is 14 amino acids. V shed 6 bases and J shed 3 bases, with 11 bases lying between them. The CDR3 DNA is TGTGCCAGCAGCCTCCCTACGTACACCGGGGAGCTGTTTTTT. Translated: CASSLPTYTGELFF.

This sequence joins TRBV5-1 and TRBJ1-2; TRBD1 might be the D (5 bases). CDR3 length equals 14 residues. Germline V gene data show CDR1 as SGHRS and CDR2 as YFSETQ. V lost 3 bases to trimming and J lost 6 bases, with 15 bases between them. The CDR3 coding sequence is TGCGCCAGCAGCTCCAGGGAGGGGCGGGATGGCTACACCTTC. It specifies CASSSREGRDGYTF.

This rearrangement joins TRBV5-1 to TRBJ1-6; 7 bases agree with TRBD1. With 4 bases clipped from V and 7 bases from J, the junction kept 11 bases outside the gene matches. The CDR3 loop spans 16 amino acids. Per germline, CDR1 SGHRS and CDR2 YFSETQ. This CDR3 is CASSLASSGGNSPLHF. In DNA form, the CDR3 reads TGCGCCAGCAGCCTCGCGAGTTCAGGGGGGAATTCACCCCTCCACTTT.

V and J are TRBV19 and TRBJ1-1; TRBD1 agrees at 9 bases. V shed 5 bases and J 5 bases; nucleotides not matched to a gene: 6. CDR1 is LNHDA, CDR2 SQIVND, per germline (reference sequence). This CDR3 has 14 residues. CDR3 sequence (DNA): TGTGCCAGTAGTTTGACAGGGGGAAAAACTGAAGCTTTCTTT. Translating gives CASSLTGGKTEAFF.

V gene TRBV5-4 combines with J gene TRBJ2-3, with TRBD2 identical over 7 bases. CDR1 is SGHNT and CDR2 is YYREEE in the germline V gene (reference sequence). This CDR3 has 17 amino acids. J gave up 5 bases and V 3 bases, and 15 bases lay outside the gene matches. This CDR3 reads CASSSLGAGASQDTQYF. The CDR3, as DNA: TGTGCCAGCAGCTCCCTCGGGGCGGGAGCTTCACAAGATACGCAGTATTTT. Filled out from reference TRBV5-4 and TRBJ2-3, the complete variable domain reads ETGVTQSPTHLIKTRGQQVTLRCSSQSGHNTVSWYQQALGQGPQFIFQYYREEENGRGNFPPRFSGLQFPNYSSELNVNALELDDSALYLCASSSLGAGASQDTQYFGPGTRLTVL.

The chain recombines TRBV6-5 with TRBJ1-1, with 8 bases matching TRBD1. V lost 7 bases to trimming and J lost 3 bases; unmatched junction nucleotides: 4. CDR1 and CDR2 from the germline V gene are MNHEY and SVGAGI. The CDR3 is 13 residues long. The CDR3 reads CASIRQGHTEAFF. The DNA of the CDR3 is TGTGCCAGCATTAGACAGGGGCACACTGAAGCTTTCTTT.

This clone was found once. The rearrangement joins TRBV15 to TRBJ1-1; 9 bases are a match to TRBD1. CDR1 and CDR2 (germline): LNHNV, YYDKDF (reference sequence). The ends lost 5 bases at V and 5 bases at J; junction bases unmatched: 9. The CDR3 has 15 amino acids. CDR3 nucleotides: TGTGCCACCAGCGGACAACAGGGGGCGTGGACTGAAGCTTTCTTT. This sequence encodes CATSGQQGAWTEAFF.

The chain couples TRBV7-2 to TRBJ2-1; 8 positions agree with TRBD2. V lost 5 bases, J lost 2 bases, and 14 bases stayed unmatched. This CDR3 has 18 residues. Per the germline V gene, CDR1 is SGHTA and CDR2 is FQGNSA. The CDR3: CASSPISGAGVPYNEQFF. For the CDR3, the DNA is TGTGCCAGCAGCCCAATCTCCGGAGCGGGAGTTCCCTACAATGAGCAGTTCTTC.

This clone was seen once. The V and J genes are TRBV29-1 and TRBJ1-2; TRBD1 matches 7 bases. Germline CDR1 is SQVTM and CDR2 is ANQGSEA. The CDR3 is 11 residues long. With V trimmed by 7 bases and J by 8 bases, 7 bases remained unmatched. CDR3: CSAQGGGGYTF. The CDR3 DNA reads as TGCAGCGCCCAGGGGGGAGGCGGCTACACCTTC.